This T cell receptor beta chain is from a study of T cell clones after liver transplantation. Study information: Draws occurred before transplant, before withdrawal, and after complete or failed withdrawal. Study results and caveats: Post-transplant time points were not standardized, so conclusions are preliminary.

This table comes from immunoSEQ multiplex PCR, and its TCRdb copy is limited to in-frame clones, with some not included. The sample yields roughly 51,000 clones, roughly 70% seen once. In the case of this clone: Its specificity is unknown.

Sequencing was performed on CD4+ T cells from blood, taken 52 to 60 months after liver transplant. The clonotype originates from a human patient who received a liver transplant. Among the T cells, some may be from the graft donor.

CDR3 nucleotide sequence: TGTGCCAGCAGTTTCCCAGGGCTCGACGGTGGCTACACCTTC. This encodes CASSFPGLDGGYTF. The V call is TRBV28, the J call TRBJ1-2, with D tentatively TRBD1 (5 bases). The germline V gene encodes CDR1 MDHEN and CDR2 SYDVKM. The CDR3 length is 14 residues. Trimming took off 3 bases at V and 7 bases at J, with 15 bases between the two ends.